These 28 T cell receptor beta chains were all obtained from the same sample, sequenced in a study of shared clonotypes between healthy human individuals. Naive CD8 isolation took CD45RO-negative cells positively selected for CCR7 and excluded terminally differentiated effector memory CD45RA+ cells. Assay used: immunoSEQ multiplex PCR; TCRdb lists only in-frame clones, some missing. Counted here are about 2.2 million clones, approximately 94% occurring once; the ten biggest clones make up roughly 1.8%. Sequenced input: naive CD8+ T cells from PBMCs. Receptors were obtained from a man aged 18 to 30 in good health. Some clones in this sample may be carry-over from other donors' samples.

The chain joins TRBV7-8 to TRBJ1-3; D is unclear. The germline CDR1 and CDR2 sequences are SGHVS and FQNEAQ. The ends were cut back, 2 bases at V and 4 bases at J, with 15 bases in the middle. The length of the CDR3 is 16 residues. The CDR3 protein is CASSLPRGTGGNTIYF. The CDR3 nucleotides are TGTGCCAGCAGCTTACCCCGGGGAACGGGAGGAAACACCATATATTTT.

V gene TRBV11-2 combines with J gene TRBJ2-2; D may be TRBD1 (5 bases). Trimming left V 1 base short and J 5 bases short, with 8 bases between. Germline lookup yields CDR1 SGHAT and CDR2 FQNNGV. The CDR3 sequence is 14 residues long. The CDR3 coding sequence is TGTGCCAGCAGCTTAGGGGCAGGGACCGGGGAGCTGTTTTTT. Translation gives CASSLGAGTGELFF.

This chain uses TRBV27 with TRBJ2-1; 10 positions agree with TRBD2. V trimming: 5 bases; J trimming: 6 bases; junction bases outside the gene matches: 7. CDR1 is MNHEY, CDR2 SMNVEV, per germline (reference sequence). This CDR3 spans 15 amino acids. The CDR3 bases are TGTGCCAGCAGTCATACAAGCGGGAGGGGCAATGAGCAGTTCTTC. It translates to CASSHTSGRGNEQFF.

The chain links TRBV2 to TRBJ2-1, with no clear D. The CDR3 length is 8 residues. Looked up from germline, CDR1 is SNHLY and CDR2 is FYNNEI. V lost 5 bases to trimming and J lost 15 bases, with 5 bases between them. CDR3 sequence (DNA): TGTGCCAGCAGTAAGATGTTCTTC. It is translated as CASSKMFF.

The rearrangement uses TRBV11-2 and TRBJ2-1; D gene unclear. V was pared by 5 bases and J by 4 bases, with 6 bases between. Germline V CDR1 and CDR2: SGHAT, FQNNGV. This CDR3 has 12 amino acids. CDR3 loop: CASSPRYNEQFF. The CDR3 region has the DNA TGTGCCAGCAGCCCCAGATACAATGAGCAGTTCTTC.

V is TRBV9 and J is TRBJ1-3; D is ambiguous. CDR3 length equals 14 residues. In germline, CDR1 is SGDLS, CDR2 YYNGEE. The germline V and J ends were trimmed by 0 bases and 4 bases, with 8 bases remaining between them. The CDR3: CASSVEGYGNTIYF. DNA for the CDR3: TGTGCCAGCAGCGTAGAGGGTTACGGAAACACCATATATTTT.

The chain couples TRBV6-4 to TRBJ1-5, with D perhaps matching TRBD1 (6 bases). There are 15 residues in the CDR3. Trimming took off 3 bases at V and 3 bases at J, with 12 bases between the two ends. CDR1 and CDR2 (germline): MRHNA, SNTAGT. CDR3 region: CASSEWPGDNQPQHF. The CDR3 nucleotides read TGTGCCAGCAGTGAGTGGCCAGGGGACAATCAGCCCCAGCATTTT.

The CDR3 DNA follows: TGTGCCAGCAGTTTAAGGACAGTACCAACGAACACCGGGGAGCTGTTTTTT. It yields the protein CASSLRTVPTNTGELFF. J is TRBJ2-2 and V is TRBV21-1; the DNA was not used to check the table's D call, TRBD1. TRBV21-1 is shown as a pseudogene. This CDR3 spans 17 amino acids.

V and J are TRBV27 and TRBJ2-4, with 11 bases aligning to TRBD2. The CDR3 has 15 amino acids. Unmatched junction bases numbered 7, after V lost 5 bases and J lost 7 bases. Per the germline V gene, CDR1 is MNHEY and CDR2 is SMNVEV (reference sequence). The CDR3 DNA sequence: TGTGCCAGCAGTGCGGGACTAGCGGATGGGAACATTCAGTACTTC. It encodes CASSAGLADGNIQYF.

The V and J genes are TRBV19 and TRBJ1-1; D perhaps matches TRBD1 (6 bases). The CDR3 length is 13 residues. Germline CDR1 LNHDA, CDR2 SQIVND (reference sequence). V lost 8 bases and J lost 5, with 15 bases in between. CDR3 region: CASGPGVMTEAFF. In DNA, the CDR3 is TGTGCCAGTGGGCCAGGGGTAATGACTGAAGCTTTCTTT.

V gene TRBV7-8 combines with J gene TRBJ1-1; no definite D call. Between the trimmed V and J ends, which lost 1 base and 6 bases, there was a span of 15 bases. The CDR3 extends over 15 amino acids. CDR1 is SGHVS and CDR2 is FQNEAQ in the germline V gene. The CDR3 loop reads CASSLGLPHEAEAFF. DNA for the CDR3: TGTGCCAGCAGCTTAGGACTGCCGCATGAGGCTGAAGCTTTCTTT.

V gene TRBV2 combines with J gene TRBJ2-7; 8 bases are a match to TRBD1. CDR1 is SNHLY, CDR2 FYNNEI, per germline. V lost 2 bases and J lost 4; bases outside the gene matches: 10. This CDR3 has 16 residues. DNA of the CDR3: TGTGCCAGCAGTGAAAAAACCGGGACAGGTATTTACGAGCAGTACTTC. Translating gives CASSEKTGTGIYEQYF.

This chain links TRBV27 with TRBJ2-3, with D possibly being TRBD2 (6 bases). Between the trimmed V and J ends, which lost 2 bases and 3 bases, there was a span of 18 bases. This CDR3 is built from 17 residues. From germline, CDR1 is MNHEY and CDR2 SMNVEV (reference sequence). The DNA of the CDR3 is TGTGCCAGCAGTTTAGAGGGGAGGAGGGGTTGGACAGATACGCAGTATTTT. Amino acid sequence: CASSLEGRRGWTDTQYF.

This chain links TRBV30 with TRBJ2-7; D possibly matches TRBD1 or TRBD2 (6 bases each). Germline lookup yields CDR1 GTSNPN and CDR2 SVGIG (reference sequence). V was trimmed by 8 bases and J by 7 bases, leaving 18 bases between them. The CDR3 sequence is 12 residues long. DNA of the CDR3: TGTGCCCAGGGGTACCCCGCGGGGGAGCAGTACTTC. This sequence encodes CAQGYPAGEQYF. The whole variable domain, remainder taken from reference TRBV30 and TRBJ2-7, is SQTIHQWPATLVQPVGSPLSLECTVEGTSNPNLYWYRQAAGRGLQLLFYSVGIGQISSEVPQNLSASRPQDRQFILSSKKLLLSDSGFYLCAQGYPAGEQYFGPGTRLTVT.

The CDR3 spells CASRTPANYGYTF. In nucleotides, the CDR3 is TGTGCCAGTAGAACCCCCGCTAACTATGGCTACACCTTC. The V call is TRBV19, the J call TRBJ1-2; D not certain. Germline values: CDR1 LNHDA, CDR2 SQIVND (reference sequence). Trimming removed 6 bases from V and 0 bases from J, with 8 bases in between. This CDR3 has 13 amino acids.

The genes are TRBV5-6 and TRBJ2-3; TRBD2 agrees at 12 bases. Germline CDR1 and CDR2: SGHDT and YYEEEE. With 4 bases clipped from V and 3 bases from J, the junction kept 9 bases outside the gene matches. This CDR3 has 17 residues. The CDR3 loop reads CASSGGTSGPRTDTQYF. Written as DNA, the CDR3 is TGTGCCAGCAGCGGCGGGACTAGCGGGCCGAGGACAGATACGCAGTATTTT.

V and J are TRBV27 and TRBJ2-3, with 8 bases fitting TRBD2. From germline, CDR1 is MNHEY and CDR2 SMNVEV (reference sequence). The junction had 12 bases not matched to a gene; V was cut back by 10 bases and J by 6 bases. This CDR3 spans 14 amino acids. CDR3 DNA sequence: TGTGCCACCGGTATCGGGACTAGTCCGGATACGCAGTATTTT. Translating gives CATGIGTSPDTQYF.

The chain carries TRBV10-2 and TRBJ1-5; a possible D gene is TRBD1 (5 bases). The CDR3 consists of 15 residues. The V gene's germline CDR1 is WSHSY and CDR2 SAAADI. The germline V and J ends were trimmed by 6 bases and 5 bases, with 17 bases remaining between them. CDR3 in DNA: TGCGCCAGCAGCTCCACAGGACTGCGTGATCAGCCCCAGCATTTT. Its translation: CASSSTGLRDQPQHF.

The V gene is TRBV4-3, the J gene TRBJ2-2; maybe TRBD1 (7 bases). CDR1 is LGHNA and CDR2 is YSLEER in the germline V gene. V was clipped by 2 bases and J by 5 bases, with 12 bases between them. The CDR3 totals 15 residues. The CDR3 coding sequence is TGCGCCAGCAGCCAATACAGGGGAGGAACCGGGGAGCTGTTTTTT. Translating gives CASSQYRGGTGELFF.

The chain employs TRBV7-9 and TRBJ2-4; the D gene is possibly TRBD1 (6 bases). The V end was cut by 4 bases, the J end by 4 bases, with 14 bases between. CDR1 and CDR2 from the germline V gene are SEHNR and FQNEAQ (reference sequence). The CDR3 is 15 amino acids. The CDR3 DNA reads TGTGCCAGCAGCTCCCAGGACAGCCTTAAAAACATTCAGTACTTC. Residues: CASSSQDSLKNIQYF.

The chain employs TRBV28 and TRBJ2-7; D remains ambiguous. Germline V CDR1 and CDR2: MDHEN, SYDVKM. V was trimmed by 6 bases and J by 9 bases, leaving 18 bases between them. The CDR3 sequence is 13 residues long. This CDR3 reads CASSLITAKGQYF. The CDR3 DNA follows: TGTGCCAGCAGCCTAATCACGGCTAAAGGGCAGTACTTC.

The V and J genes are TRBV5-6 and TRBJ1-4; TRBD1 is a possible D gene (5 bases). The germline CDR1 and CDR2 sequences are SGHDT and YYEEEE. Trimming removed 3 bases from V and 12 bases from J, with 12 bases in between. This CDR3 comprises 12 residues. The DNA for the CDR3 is TGTGCCAGCAGCTGGGGGGACGGAGAACTGTTTTTT. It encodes CASSWGDGELFF.

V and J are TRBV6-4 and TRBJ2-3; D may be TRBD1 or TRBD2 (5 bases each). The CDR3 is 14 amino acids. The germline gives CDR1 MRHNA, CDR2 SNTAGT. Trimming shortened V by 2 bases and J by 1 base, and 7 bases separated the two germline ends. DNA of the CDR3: TGTGCCAGCAGTGACCGGGACGGCACAGATACGCAGTATTTT. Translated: CASSDRDGTDTQYF.

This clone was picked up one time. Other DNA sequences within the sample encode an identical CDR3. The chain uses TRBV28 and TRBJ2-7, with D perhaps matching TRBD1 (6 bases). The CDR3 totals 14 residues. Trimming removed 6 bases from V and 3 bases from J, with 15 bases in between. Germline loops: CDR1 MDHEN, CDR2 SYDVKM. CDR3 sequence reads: CASSPPGTRYEQYF. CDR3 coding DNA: TGTGCCAGCAGCCCGCCTGGGACACGCTACGAGCAGTACTTC. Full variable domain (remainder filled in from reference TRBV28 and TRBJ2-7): DVKVTQSSRYLVKRTGEKVFLECVQDMDHENMFWYRQDPGLGLRLIYFSYDVKMKEKGDIPEGYSVSREKKERFSLILESASTNQTSMYLCASSPPGTRYEQYFGPGTRLTVT.

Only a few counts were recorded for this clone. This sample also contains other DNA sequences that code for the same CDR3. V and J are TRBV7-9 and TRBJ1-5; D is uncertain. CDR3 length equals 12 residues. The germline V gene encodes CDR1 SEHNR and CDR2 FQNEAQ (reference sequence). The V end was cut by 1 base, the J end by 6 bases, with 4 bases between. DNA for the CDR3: TGTGCCAGCAGCTTAGGCGGTCAGCCCCAGCATTTT. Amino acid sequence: CASSLGGQPQHF.

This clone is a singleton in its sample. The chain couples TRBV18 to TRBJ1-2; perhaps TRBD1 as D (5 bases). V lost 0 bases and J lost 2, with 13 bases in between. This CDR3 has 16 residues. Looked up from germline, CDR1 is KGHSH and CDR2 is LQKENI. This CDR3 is CASSPPVGTGNYGYTF. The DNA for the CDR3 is TGTGCCAGCTCACCACCGGTTGGGACGGGGAACTATGGCTACACCTTC.

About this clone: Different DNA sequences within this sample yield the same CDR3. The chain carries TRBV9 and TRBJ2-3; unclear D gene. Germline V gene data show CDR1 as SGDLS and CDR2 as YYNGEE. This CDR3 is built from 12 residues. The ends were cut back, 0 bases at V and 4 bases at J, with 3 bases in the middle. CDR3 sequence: CASSVVPDTQYF. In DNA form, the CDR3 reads TGTGCCAGCAGCGTAGTGCCAGATACGCAGTATTTT.

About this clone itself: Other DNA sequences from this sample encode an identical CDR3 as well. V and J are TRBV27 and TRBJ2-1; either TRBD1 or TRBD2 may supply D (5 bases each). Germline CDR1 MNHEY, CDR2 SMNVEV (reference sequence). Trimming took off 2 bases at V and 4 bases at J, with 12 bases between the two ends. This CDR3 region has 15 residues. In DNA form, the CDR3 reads TGTGCCAGCAGTTTACGGGGCCCAACGTACAATGAGCAGTTCTTC. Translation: CASSLRGPTYNEQFF.